The clone carrying this TCR beta chain has only a few counts. Scientists amplified the TCR beta CDR3 regions from RNA transcripts. First-round RT-PCR employed HTBI primers, with a second-round multiplex PCR after it. In TCRdb, the multiplex PCR reads were re-called with MiXCR into one record per CDR3 protein. The sample has approximately 540,000 distinct CDR3 sequences, approximately 35% seen once. This sample is drawn from a study of Graves' ophthalmopathy and Graves' hyperthyroidism. The sequenced material came from peripheral blood or thyroid tissue (not recorded which). This sequence was found in an adult man with Graves' hyperthyroidism.

CDR3 DNA: TGTGCCAGTAGTATAGTATACGGCGAACGGCGGGACTATGGCTACACCTTC. Encoded protein: CASSIVYGERRDYGYTF. V is TRBV19 and J is TRBJ1-2; no reliable D call. CDR3 length equals 17 residues. CDR1 is LNHDA and CDR2 is SQIVND in the germline V gene (reference sequence). Between the trimmed V and J ends, which lost 1 base and 3 bases, there was a span of 18 bases.